The clone carrying this TCR beta chain was recorded a few times. These data originate in a study of T cells in Graves' hyperthyroidism and ophthalmopathy. What was amplified from RNA transcripts were TCR beta CDR3 regions. The TCR CDR3 first-round RT-PCR relied on the HTBI primer set. TCRdb redid the calling of the multiplex PCR reads with MiXCR, one entry per CDR3 protein. This table holds some 300,000 distinct CDR3 sequences, roughly an eighth found once. Trimming removed 4 bases from V and 8 bases from J, with 15 bases in between. From germline, CDR1 is LGHDT and CDR2 YNNKEL (reference sequence). CDR3 length equals 13 residues.

Sequencing used blood. This clonotype was obtained from a woman aged 40-49 years with Graves' hyperthyroidism. The chain is built from TRBV3-1 and TRBJ2-7; D ambiguous. The CDR3 here is CASSLGTGFQQYF. The CDR3 DNA reads TGTGCCAGCAGCCTAGGAACCGGGTTCCAGCAGTACTTC.